This T cell receptor (beta chain) was captured by sequencing in a study of cytomegalovirus exposure and HLA in healthy donors. Findings and caveats of the study: Productive status was seen about 87% or about 30% of the time for most TCR beta V segments in an earlier analysis. Later genetic work tied a missense DCLRE1C variant to beta-chain V and J trimming.

As for this clone: Antigen unknown.

This CDR3 has 17 amino acids. Per the germline V gene, CDR1 is ENHRY and CDR2 is SYGVKD. V lost 4 bases to trimming and J lost 4 bases; unmatched junction nucleotides: 12. The PCR ran on 60 Vbeta and 13 Jbeta primers. Assay: immunoSEQ multiplex PCR; the TCRdb copy retains only in-frame clones and omits some. This sample has 100,000 or so clones; 65% to 85% occur once, and the top ten carry roughly 2%. The chain combines TRBV10-3 with TRBJ2-3; 9 bases map to TRBD2. Material: PBMCs. The receptor's source is a man in his late teens or twenties in good health and CMV-seronegative. CDR3 in DNA: TGTGCCATCAGTGGTTATAGCGGGGGACCCCGTGCAGATACGCAGTATTTT. It is translated as CAISGYSGGPRADTQYF.